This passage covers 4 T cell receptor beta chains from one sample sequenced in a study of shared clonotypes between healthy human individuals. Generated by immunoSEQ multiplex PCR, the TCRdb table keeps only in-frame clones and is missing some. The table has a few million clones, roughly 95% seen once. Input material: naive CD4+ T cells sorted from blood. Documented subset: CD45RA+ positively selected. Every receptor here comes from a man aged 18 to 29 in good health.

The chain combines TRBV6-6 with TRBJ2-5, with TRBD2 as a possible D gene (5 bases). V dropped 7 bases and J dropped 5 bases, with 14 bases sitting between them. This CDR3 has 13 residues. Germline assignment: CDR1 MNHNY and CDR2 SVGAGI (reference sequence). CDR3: CASTPGSPETQYF. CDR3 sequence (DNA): TGTGCCAGCACCCCTGGGAGTCCGGAGACCCAGTACTTC.

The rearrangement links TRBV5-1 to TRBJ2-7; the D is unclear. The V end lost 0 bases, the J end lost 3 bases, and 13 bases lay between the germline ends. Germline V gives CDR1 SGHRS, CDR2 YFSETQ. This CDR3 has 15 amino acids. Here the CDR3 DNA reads TGCGCCAGCAGCTTGGACACTTCAGGTCACTACGAGCAGTACTTC. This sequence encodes CASSLDTSGHYEQYF.

CDR3 loop: CASSSEGLAYEQYF. The CDR3, as DNA: TGCGCCAGCAGCTCCGAGGGCCTAGCGTACGAGCAGTACTTC. This chain connects TRBV5-1 to TRBJ2-7; maybe TRBD2 (6 bases). The CDR3 contains 14 residues. Germline V gene lookup returns CDR1 SGHRS and CDR2 YFSETQ. V lost 3 bases to trimming and J lost 4 bases, with 14 bases between them.

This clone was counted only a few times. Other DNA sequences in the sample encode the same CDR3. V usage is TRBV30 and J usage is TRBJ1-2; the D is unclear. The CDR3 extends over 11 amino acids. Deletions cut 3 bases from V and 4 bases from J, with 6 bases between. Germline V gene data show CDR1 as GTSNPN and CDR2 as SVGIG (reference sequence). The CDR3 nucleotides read TGTGCCTGGAGACCAGGCTATGGCTACACCTTC. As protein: CAWRPGYGYTF.